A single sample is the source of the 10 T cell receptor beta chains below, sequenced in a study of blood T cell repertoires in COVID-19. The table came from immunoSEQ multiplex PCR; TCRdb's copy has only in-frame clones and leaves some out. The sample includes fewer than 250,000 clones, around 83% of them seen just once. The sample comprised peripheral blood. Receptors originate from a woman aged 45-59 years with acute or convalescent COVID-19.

The DNA for the CDR3 is TGCAGCGCTCTGACAGGGGTTGGGGGCTACACCTTC. Encoded protein: CSALTGVGGYTF. The chain carries TRBV29-1 and TRBJ1-2; 8 nucleotides align to TRBD1. Germline lookup yields CDR1 SQVTM and CDR2 ANQGSEA. The CDR3 runs to 12 residues. V was clipped by 7 bases and J by 8 bases; unmatched bases: 9.

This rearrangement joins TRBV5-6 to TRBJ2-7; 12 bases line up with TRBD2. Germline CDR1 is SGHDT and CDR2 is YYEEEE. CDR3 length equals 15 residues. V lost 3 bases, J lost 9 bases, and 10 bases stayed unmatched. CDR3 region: CASSSFGLAGTRQYF. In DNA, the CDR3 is TGTGCCAGCAGCTCCTTCGGACTAGCGGGAACGCGGCAGTACTTC.

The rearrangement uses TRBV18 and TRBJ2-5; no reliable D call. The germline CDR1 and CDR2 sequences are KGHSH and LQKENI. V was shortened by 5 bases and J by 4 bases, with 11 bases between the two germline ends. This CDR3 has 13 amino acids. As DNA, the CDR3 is TGTGCCAGCTCATCCGACAAAATAGAGACCCAGTACTTC. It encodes CASSSDKIETQYF. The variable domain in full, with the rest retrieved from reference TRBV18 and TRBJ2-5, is NAGVMQNPRHLVRRRGQEARLRCSPMKGHSHVYWYRQLPEEGLKFMVYLQKENIIDESGMPKERFSAEFPKEGPSILRIQQVVRGDSAAYFCASSSDKIETQYFGPGTRLLVL.

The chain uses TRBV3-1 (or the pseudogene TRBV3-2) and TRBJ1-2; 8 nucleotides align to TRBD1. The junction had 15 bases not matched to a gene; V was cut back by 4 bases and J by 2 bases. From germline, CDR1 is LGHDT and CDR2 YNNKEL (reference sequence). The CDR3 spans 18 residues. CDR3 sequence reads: CASSLRAGGIVKNYGYTF. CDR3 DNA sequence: TGTGCCAGCAGCCTGAGGGCAGGGGGCATAGTTAAAAACTATGGCTACACCTTC.

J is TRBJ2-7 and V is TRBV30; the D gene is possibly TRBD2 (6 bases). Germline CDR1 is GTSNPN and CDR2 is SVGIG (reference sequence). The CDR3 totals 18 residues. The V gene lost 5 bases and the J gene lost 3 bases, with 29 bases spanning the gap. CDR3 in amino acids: CAWAQYHQDGGVGYEQYF. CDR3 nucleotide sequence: TGTGCCTGGGCCCAATACCATCAAGACGGAGGGGTCGGCTACGAGCAGTACTTC. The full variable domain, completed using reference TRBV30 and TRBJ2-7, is SQTIHQWPATLVQPVGSPLSLECTVEGTSNPNLYWYRQAAGRGLQLLFYSVGIGQISSEVPQNLSASRPQDRQFILSSKKLLLSDSGFYLCAWAQYHQDGGVGYEQYFGPGTRLTVT.

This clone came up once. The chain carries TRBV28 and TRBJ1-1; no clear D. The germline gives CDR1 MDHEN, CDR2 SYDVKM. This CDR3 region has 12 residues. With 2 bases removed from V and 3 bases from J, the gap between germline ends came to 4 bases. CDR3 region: CASSLVYTEAFF. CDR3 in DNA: TGTGCCAGCAGTTTAGTATACACTGAAGCTTTCTTT. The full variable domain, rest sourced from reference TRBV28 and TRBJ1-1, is DVKVTQSSRYLVKRTGEKVFLECVQDMDHENMFWYRQDPGLGLRLIYFSYDVKMKEKGDIPEGYSVSREKKERFSLILESASTNQTSMYLCASSLVYTEAFFGQGTRLTVV.

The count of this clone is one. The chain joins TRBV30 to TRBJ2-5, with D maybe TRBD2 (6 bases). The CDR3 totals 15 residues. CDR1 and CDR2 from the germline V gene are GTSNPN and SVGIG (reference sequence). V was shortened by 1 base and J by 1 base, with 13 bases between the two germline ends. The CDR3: CAWSASGHPQETQYF. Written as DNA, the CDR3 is TGTGCCTGGAGTGCGAGCGGGCACCCCCAAGAGACCCAGTACTTC. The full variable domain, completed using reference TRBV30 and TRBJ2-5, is SQTIHQWPATLVQPVGSPLSLECTVEGTSNPNLYWYRQAAGRGLQLLFYSVGIGQISSEVPQNLSASRPQDRQFILSSKKLLLSDSGFYLCAWSASGHPQETQYFGPGTRLLVL.

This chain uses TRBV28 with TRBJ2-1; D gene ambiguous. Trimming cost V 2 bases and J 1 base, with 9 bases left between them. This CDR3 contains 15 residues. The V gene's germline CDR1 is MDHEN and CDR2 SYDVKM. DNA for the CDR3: TGTGCCAGCAGTTTAGGTGTTACTTCCTACAATGAGCAGTTCTTC. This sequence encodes CASSLGVTSYNEQFF.

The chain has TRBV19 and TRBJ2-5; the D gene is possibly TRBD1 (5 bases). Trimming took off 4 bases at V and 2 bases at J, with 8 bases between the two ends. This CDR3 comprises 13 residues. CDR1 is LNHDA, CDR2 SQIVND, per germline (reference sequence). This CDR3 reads CASSRTLQETQYF. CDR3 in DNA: TGTGCCAGTAGTAGGACACTACAAGAGACCCAGTACTTC.

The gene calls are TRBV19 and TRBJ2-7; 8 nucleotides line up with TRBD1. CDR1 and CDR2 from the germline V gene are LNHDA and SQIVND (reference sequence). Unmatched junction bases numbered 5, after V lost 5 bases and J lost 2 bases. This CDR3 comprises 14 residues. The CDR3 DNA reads TGTGCCAGTAGTCCCCGACAGGGGCCCTACGAGCAGTACTTC. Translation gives CASSPRQGPYEQYF. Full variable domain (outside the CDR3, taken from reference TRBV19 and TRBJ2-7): DGGITQSPKYLFRKEGQNVTLSCEQNLNHDAMYWYRQDPGQGLRLIYYSQIVNDFQKGDIAEGYSVSREKKESFPLTVTSAQKNPTAFYLCASSPRQGPYEQYFGPGTRLTVT.